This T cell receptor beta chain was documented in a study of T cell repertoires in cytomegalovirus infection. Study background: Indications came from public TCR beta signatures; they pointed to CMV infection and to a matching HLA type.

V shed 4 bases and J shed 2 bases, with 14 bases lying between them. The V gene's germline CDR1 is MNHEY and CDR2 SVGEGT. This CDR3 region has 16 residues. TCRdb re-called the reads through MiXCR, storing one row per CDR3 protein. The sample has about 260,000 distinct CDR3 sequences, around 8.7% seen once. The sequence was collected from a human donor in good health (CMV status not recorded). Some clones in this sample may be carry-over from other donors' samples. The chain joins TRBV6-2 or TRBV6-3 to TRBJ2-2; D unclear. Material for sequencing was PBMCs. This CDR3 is CASSFEIGQNTGELFF. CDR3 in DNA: TGTGCCAGCAGTTTCGAGATAGGGCAAAACACCGGGGAGCTGTTTTTT.